The 12 T cell receptor beta chains reported below all come from one sample, sequenced in a study of preoperative IRX-2 immunotherapy in early breast cancer. The protocol was immunoSEQ multiplex PCR, while the TCRdb copy is restricted to in-frame clones and leaves out a portion. Of 15,000 to 25,000 clones listed, around 85% are singletons. The sample's treatment: preoperative locoregional IRX-2 cytokine immunotherapy. The source material was lymph node tissue, sampled after IRX-2 immunotherapy. The receptors were gathered from a human donor with breast cancer.

V usage is TRBV5-1 and J usage is TRBJ2-7; the match to TRBD1 covers 7 bases. CDR1 SGHRS and CDR2 YFSETQ come from the germline V gene. CDR3 length: 14 residues. Trimming at V came to 7 bases and at J to 3 bases, leaving 10 bases not matched to a gene. CDR3 DNA sequence: TGCGCCAGCGGCCCGACAGGGTCAGTCTACGAGCAGTACTTC. Amino acid sequence: CASGPTGSVYEQYF. The entire variable domain, with the rest obtained from reference TRBV5-1 and TRBJ2-7, is as follows: KAGVTQTPRYLIKTRGQQVTLSCSPISGHRSVSWYQQTPGQGLQFLFEYFSETQRNKGNFPGRFSGRQFSNSRSEMNVSTLELGDSALYLCASGPTGSVYEQYFGPGTRLTVT.

This rearrangement joins TRBV19 to TRBJ1-4; possible D gene TRBD1, 5 bases. The CDR3 extends over 14 amino acids. Trimming left V 6 bases short and J 8 bases short, with 16 bases between. From germline, CDR1 is LNHDA and CDR2 SQIVND (reference sequence). The CDR3 DNA reads as TGTGCCAGTAGCGATCAGGGTTTTAAGGAAAAACTGTTTTTT. This codes for CASSDQGFKEKLFF.

The chain uses TRBV29-1 and TRBJ2-2; weak D call: TRBD1 (5 bases). The germline V gene encodes CDR1 SQVTM and CDR2 ANQGSEA. The V end lost 4 bases, the J end lost 6 bases, and 12 bases lay between the germline ends. The CDR3 is made up of 13 amino acids. The CDR3 loop is CSVGTRVAGELFF. The CDR3 DNA is TGCAGCGTTGGTACCAGGGTGGCCGGGGAGCTGTTTTTT.

The V call is TRBV18, the J call TRBJ1-5; 8 bases are shared with TRBD1. Trimming removed 2 bases from V and 8 bases from J; junction bases left unmatched: 5. The CDR3 length is 14 residues. Germline values: CDR1 KGHSH, CDR2 LQKENI. The CDR3 DNA sequence: TGTGCCAGCTCACCAACAGGGGGAGACGAGCCCCAGCATTTT. Protein: CASSPTGGDEPQHF.

This chain joins TRBV6-8 and TRBJ2-2, with a possible D match to TRBD2 (6 bases). The CDR3 length is 14 residues. V was trimmed by 3 bases and J by 7 bases, leaving 12 bases between them. CDR1 MNHGY and CDR2 SAAAGT come from the germline V gene. The CDR3 nucleotides read TGTGCCAGCAGTTATTATGGGGGGAACGGGGAGCTGTTTTTT. Amino acids: CASSYYGGNGELFF.

The V gene is TRBV11-3, the J gene TRBJ1-6, with D perhaps TRBD1 (5 bases). V lost 5 bases and J 8 bases, leaving 22 bases between the germline ends. The CDR3 has 17 amino acids. The germline V gene encodes CDR1 SGHNT and CDR2 YENEEA. CDR3 nucleotides: TGTGCCAGCAGCGGGAGGTTCAGGGCTATAGGTGATTCACCCCTCCACTTT. As protein: CASSGRFRAIGDSPLHF.

The chain couples TRBV5-1 to TRBJ1-4, with a tentative D call TRBD1 (5 bases). The germline V gene has CDR1 SGHRS and CDR2 YFSETQ. This CDR3 contains 16 residues. V was cut by 4 bases and J by 4 bases, with 17 bases left in between. CDR3 amino acids: CASSLQFAGGNEKLFF. The DNA of the CDR3 is TGCGCCAGCAGCCTCCAATTTGCCGGGGGTAATGAAAAACTGTTTTTT.

This chain connects TRBV5-1 to TRBJ2-7; D may match TRBD1 or TRBD2 (5 bases each). This CDR3 has 16 residues. Germline lookup yields CDR1 SGHRS and CDR2 YFSETQ. V lost 0 bases to trimming and J lost 5 bases, with 18 bases between them. The CDR3 DNA reads as TGCGCCAGCAGCTTGGCAAGCCGCCCAGGGACCAACGAGCAGTACTTC. Translation gives CASSLASRPGTNEQYF.

CDR3 DNA: TGTGCCTGGAGTGTGTTGCAGGGAGCTTTCTTT. This gives the protein CAWSVLQGAFF. J is TRBJ1-1 and V is TRBV30, with a weak D call TRBD1 (5 bases). V lost 0 bases and J lost 10, with 9 bases in between. The V gene's germline CDR1 is GTSNPN and CDR2 SVGIG (reference sequence). The CDR3 contains 11 residues.

The sample holds one count of this clone. The V gene is TRBV6-8, the J gene TRBJ1-3; no reliable D call. Germline values: CDR1 MNHGY, CDR2 SAAAGT. The V end lost 5 bases, the J end lost 0 bases, and 11 bases lay between the germline ends. This CDR3 is 15 amino acids long. In DNA, the CDR3 is TGTGCCAGCAGTAGCCCGACGAGCTCTGGAAACACCATATATTTT. It is translated as CASSSPTSSGNTIYF.

This chain connects TRBV27 to TRBJ2-5; D remains unclear. The germline V gene has CDR1 MNHEY and CDR2 SMNVEV (reference sequence). The CDR3 consists of 13 residues. V shed 2 bases and J shed 0 bases, with 4 bases lying between them. In nucleotides, the CDR3 is TGTGCCAGCAGTTTAAGAAACCAAGAGACCCAGTACTTC. Its protein product is CASSLRNQETQYF.

The genes are TRBV15 and TRBJ1-4, with 10 bases aligning to TRBD1. Trimming took 5 bases from V and 7 from J; bases not matched to a gene: 7. Germline values: CDR1 LNHNV, CDR2 YYDKDF (reference sequence). This CDR3 comprises 15 residues. CDR3 DNA: TGTGCCACCAGCCGATTTGACAGGGGGCGTGAAAAACTGTTTTTT. Its translation: CATSRFDRGREKLFF.